This T cell receptor beta chain derives from a study of T cell responses to AZD1222 COVID-19 vaccine. Generated by immunoSEQ multiplex PCR, the TCRdb table keeps only in-frame clones and is missing some. The repertoire holds some 30,000 clones, with around nine tenths as singletons. V lost 9 bases and J lost 4, with 15 bases in between. Germline V gives CDR1 MNHEY, CDR2 SVGAGI. The CDR3 is 13 residues long. About this clone itself: The antigen is undetermined.

General study points: Among those given AZD1222, only 6 or 7 were seropositive at baseline.

The V and J genes are TRBV6-5 and TRBJ1-2; D unresolved. The clonotype comes from an adult in good health. This sample comprised peripheral blood, obtained on day 0 of AZD1222 vaccination. CDR3: CASYRAQSYGYTF. The CDR3 DNA sequence: TGTGCCAGTTATCGGGCCCAATCCTATGGCTACACCTTC.